This is a list of T cell receptor beta chains from one sample in a study of T cell repertoires in cytomegalovirus infection. TCRdb used MiXCR to reprocess the reads, holding one entry per CDR3 protein. Among some 450,000 distinct CDR3 sequences listed, approximately 33% were seen once. Input material: PBMCs. Every receptor here comes from a human donor in good health (CMV status not recorded). Some clones in this sample may be carry-over from other donors' samples. The CDR3 runs from the conserved cysteine through the conserved F or W. A D gene is named only where the DNA matches it firmly. Where a row states a size, it is once, few, many or the class of an expanded clone; other rows omit it.

NA	TRBV15	NA	TRBJ1-1	TGTGCCACCAGCCTAAGTCCGGCGGGGAGGAACACTGAAGCTTTCTTT	CATSLSPAGRNTEAFF
TRBD1	TRBV20-1	many	TRBJ1-5	TGCAGTGCTAGAGATCACTCGGACAGGAGACGAGTGGTAAATAATCAGCCCCAGCATTTT	CSARDHSDRRRVVNNQPQHF
NA	TRBV7-2	many	TRBJ2-3	TGTGCCAGCAGACTCATACTAGCACATACGCAGTATTTT	CASRLILAHTQYF
NA	TRBV7-2	few	TRBJ2-5	TGTGCCAGCAGCTTAGCTCGGGACCCGAAGCGAGAGACCCAGTACTTC	CASSLARDPKRETQYF
NA	TRBV12-3/TRBV12-4	NA	TRBJ2-1	TGTGCCAGCACTGCCGTGGGGTCAAGTCACAATGAGCAGTTCTTC	CASTAVGSSHNEQFF
NA	TRBV20-1	NA	TRBJ2-7	TGCAGTGCTAGAGATCTTAAGGGGGACAACTCCTACGAGCAGTACTTC	CSARDLKGDNSYEQYF
NA	TRBV5-6	few	TRBJ2-1	TGTGCCAGCAGGGCGGGACAAGTCGAGCAGTTCTTC	CASRAGQVEQFF
TRBD2	TRBV7-6	many	TRBJ2-1	TGTGCCAGCAGGGATAGCGGGGAGTGGCCCTACAATGAGCAGTTCTTC	CASRDSGEWPYNEQFF
NA	TRBV7-9	few	TRBJ1-6	TGTGCCAGCAGCGACACCGTACAGGGATCCCATAATTCACCCCTCCACTTT	CASSDTVQGSHNSPLHF
NA	TRBV11-2	NA	TRBJ2-1	TGTGCCAGCAGCTTAAGCCACTCCTTCCACAATGAGCAGTTCTTC	CASSLSHSFHNEQFF
NA	TRBV2	few	TRBJ1-4	TGTGCCAGCAGGCGCCGGGAGTCTAATGAAAAACTGTTTTTT	CASRRRESNEKLFF
NA	TRBV7-2	many	TRBJ1-1	TGTGCCAGCAGCTTAGAAGGGGGGCTCATGAACACTGAAGCTTTCTTT	CASSLEGGLMNTEAFF
TRBD1	TRBV18	NA	TRBJ2-7	TGTGCCAGCTCACCGTGGGGACAGATCTCCTACGAGCAGTACTTC	CASSPWGQISYEQYF